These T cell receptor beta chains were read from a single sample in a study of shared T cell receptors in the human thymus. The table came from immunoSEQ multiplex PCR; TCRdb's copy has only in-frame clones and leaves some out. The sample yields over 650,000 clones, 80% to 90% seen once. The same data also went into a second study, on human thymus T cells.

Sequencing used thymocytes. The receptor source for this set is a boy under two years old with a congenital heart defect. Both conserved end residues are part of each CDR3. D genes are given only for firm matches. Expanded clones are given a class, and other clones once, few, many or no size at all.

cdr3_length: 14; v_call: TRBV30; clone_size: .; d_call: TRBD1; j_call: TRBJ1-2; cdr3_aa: CAWSIYGTGAGYTF; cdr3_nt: TGTGCCTGGAGTATCTACGGGACAGGGGCGGGCTACACCTTC
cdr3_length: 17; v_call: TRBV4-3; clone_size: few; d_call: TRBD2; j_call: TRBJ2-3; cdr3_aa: CASSQPLAGGVTDTQYF; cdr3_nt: TGCGCCAGCAGCCAACCCCTAGCGGGAGGGGTCACAGATACGCAGTATTTT
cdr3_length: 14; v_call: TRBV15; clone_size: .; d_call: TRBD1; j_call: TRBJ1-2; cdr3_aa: CATRTLTGVGGYTF; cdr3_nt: TGTGCCACCAGGACTTTAACAGGGGTGGGTGGCTACACCTTC
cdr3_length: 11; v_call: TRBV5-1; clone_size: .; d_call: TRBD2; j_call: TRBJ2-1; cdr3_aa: CSSGSHNEQFF; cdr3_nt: TGCTCTAGCGGGAGCCACAATGAGCAGTTCTTC
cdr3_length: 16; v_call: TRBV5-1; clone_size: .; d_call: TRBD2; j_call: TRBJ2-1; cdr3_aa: CASSPGGGRVDNEQFF; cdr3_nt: TGCGCCAGCAGCCCGGGGGGCGGGAGGGTTGACAATGAGCAGTTCTTC
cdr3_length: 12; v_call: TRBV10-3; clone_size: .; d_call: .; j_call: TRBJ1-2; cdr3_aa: CAISEFEDGYTF; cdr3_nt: TGTGCCATCAGTGAATTTGAGGATGGCTACACCTTC
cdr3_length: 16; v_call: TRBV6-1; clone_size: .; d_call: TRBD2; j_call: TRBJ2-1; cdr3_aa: CASSGRTSGGLNEQFF; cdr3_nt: TGTGCCAGCAGTGGCCGGACTAGCGGGGGTTTAAATGAGCAGTTCTTC
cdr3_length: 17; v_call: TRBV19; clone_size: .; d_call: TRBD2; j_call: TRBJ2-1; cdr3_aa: CASSMTSGRPSYNEQFF; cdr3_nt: TGTGCCAGTAGTATGACTAGCGGGAGACCGAGCTACAATGAGCAGTTCTTC
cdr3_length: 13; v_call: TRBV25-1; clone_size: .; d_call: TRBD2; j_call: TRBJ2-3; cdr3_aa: CASRSGDTDTQYF; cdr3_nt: TGTGCCAGTAGGAGCGGGGACACAGATACGCAGTATTTT
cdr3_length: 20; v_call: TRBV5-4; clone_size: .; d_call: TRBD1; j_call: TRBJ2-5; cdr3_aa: CASSLDRVSGDRGLPETQYF; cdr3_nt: TGTGCCAGCAGCTTGGATAGAGTTAGTGGAGACAGGGGGCTTCCGGAGACCCAGTACTTC
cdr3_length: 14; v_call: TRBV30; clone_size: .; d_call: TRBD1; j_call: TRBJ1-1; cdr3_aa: CAWSVQGDSYCAFF; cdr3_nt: TGTGCCTGGAGTGTACAGGGGGACTCATACTGTGCTTTCTTT
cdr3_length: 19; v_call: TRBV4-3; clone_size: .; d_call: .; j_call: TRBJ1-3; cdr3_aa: CASSQDLALVTGRENTIYF; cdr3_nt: TGCGCCAGCAGCCAAGATCTTGCCCTCGTGACAGGCAGGGAAAACACCATATATTTT
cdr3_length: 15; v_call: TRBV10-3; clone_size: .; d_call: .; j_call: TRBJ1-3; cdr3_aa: CAISEEIADGNTIYF; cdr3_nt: TGTGCCATCAGTGAGGAGATAGCCGATGGAAACACCATATATTTT
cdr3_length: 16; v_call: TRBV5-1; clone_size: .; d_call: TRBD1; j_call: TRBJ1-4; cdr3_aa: CASSPSRTGRGEKLFF; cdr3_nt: TGCGCCAGCAGCCCATCCCGGACAGGGCGAGGTGAAAAACTGTTTTTT
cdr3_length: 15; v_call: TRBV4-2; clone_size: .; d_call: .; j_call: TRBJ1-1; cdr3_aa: CASSQNPQGGTEAFF; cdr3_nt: TGTGCCAGCAGCCAGAATCCACAGGGAGGGACTGAAGCTTTCTTT
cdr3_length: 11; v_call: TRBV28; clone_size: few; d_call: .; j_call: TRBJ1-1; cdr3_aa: CASISSTEAFF; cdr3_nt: TGTGCCAGCATAAGCTCCACTGAAGCTTTCTTT
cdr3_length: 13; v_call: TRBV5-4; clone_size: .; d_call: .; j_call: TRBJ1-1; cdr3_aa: CASKPGQNTEAFF; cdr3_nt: TGTGCCAGCAAGCCAGGGCAAAACACTGAAGCTTTCTTT
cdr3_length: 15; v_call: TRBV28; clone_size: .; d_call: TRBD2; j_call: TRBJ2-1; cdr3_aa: CASSPRLAAGNEQFF; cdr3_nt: TGTGCCAGCAGTCCCCGACTAGCGGCCGGCAATGAGCAGTTCTTC
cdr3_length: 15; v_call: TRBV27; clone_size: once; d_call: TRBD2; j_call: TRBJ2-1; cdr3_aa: CASSILAGEDNEQFF; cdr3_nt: TGTGCCAGCAGTATATTAGCGGGAGAGGACAATGAGCAGTTCTTC
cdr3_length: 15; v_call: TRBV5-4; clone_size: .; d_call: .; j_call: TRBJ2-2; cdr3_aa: CASRRQGGNTGELFF; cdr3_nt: TGTGCCAGCAGACGACAGGGAGGGAACACCGGGGAGCTGTTTTTT
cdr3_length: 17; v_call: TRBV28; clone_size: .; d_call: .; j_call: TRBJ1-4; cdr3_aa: CASSLPGDIDYNEKLFF; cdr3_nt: TGTGCCAGCAGTCTCCCTGGGGACATCGATTATAATGAAAAACTGTTTTTT
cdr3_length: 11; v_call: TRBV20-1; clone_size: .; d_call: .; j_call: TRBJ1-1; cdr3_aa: CSAPGQFEAFF; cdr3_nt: TGCAGTGCCCCAGGACAGTTCGAAGCTTTCTTT
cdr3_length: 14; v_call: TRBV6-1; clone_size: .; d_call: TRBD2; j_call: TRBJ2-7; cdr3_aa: CASRRRTSPYEQYF; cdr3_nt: TGTGCCAGCAGGCGGCGGACTAGCCCCTACGAGCAGTACTTC
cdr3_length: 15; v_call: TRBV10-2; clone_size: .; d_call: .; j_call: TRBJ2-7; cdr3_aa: CASSESTGRSYEQYF; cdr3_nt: TGCGCCAGCAGTGAGTCTACAGGACGGTCCTACGAGCAGTACTTC
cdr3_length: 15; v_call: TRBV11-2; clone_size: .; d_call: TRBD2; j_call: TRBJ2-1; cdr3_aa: CASSFTSARHNEQFF; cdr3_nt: TGTGCCAGCAGCTTCACTAGCGCCCGTCACAATGAGCAGTTCTTC
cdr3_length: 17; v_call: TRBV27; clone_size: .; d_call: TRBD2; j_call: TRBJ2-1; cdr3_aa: CASKNRGLAGTRNEQFF; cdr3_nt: TGTGCCAGCAAAAACCGGGGACTAGCGGGAACGAGGAATGAGCAGTTCTTC